This T cell receptor (beta chain) was sequenced during a study of OX40 agonist ivuxolimab in advanced cancers. Study-level information: Patients were given ivuxolimab, an antibody that agonizes OX40 (CD134). Among those enrolled, mean age was 60 years (range roughly 23 to 85) and 75% to 85% were male.

The V and J ends lost 2 bases and 3 bases respectively, with 11 bases between them. Germline CDR1 reads SGHNT; CDR2 reads YYREEE (reference sequence). The CDR3 loop spans 14 amino acids. In the case of this clone: Antigen unknown.

Generated by immunoSEQ multiplex PCR, the TCRdb table keeps only in-frame clones and is missing some. The sample holds some 82,000 clones; 94% are singletons and the top ten take 11%. Study results and limitations: In the 0.1 to 3.0 mg/kg range, CD4+ and CD8+ blood T cells had expanded clonally by week 6. Averaging showed that CD8+ T cells had more expanded clones than CD4+ did.

This clonotype was obtained from an adult with an advanced solid tumor such as melanoma, head and neck, liver or kidney cancer. The sample was CD4+ or CD8+ T cells sorted from blood, taken in a trial of the OX40 agonist ivuxolimab. V is TRBV5-4 and J is TRBJ1-1; tentatively, D is TRBD1 (5 bases). CDR3: CASSFGGGYTEAFF. CDR3 DNA sequence: TGTGCCAGCAGCTTCGGGGGAGGGTACACTGAAGCTTTCTTT.